Below are 25 T cell receptor beta chains sequenced from a single sample in a study of shared clonotypes between healthy human individuals. Naive CD8 cells, CD45RO-negative and positively selected for CCR7, excluded terminally differentiated effector memory CD45RA+ cells. Some clones are missing from TCRdb's copy, which holds only in-frame ones; the method was immunoSEQ multiplex PCR. The sample yields approximately 740,000 clones, around 93% seen once. The sample was naive CD8+ T cells sorted from blood. The receptors were gathered from a man aged 30 to 39 in good health.

The rearrangement links TRBV28 to TRBJ2-1, with 14 positions matching TRBD2. With V trimmed by 4 bases and J by 8 bases, 10 bases remained unmatched. Germline-derived CDR1 and CDR2 are MDHEN and SYDVKM. The CDR3 is 17 residues long. The chain's CDR3 is CASSSATSGRVGYEQFF. In DNA, the CDR3 is TGTGCCAGCAGTTCTGCGACTAGCGGGAGGGTGGGGTATGAGCAGTTCTTC.

The rearrangement uses TRBV5-1 and TRBJ2-3; D is ambiguous. The germline CDR1 and CDR2 sequences are SGHRS and YFSETQ. This CDR3 has 17 amino acids. Trimming pared 0 bases from V and 1 base from J, leaving 15 bases between. CDR3 nucleotide sequence: TGCGCCAGCAGCTTGGCGACGGGTACACGGGGCACAGATACGCAGTATTTT. This encodes CASSLATGTRGTDTQYF. Full variable domain (rest looked up from reference TRBV5-1 and TRBJ2-3): KAGVTQTPRYLIKTRGQQVTLSCSPISGHRSVSWYQQTPGQGLQFLFEYFSETQRNKGNFPGRFSGRQFSNSRSEMNVSTLELGDSALYLCASSLATGTRGTDTQYFGPGTRLTVL.

The rearrangement links TRBV7-9 to TRBJ2-7, with TRBD1 as a possible D gene (6 bases). This CDR3 has 16 residues. V gave up 4 bases and J gave up 1 base, with 17 bases separating them. Germline lookup yields CDR1 SEHNR and CDR2 FQNEAQ (reference sequence). CDR3 region: CASSSHRDRPSYEQYF. CDR3 in DNA: TGTGCCAGCAGCTCCCACAGGGACCGCCCTTCCTACGAGCAGTACTTC.

Of note for this clone: This may be a read error, as it is one base from a much larger clone. This sample also contains other DNA sequences that code for the same CDR3. This rearrangement joins TRBV6-5 to TRBJ2-7; D not certain. V was shortened by 0 bases and J by 1 base, with 4 bases between the two germline ends. The CDR3 spans 13 residues. Germline-derived CDR1 and CDR2 are MNHEY and SVGAGI. CDR3 residues: CASSYSISYEQYF. The CDR3 region has the DNA TGTGCCAGCAGTTACTCGATTTCCTACGAGCAGTACTTC.

The rearrangement links TRBV14 to TRBJ2-3; D is uncertain. Germline V gives CDR1 SGHDN, CDR2 FVKESK. V lost 0 bases and J 3 bases, leaving 4 bases between the germline ends. The CDR3 covers 13 residues. DNA for the CDR3: TGTGCCAGCAGCCAAGATCTAACAGATACGCAGTATTTT. As protein: CASSQDLTDTQYF.

This sequence joins TRBV6-5 and TRBJ2-5, with 7 bases lining up with TRBD1. CDR1 is MNHEY and CDR2 is SVGAGI in the germline V gene. Losses at the gene ends were 7 bases for V and 4 bases for J; bases not matched to a gene: 9. The CDR3 is 14 residues long. The CDR3 DNA sequence: TGTGCCAGCACCGACCGGGACAGACTAGAGACCCAGTACTTC. This sequence encodes CASTDRDRLETQYF.

J is TRBJ2-5 and V is TRBV28, with D perhaps matching TRBD2 (5 bases). The CDR3 has 16 residues. V gave up 7 bases and J gave up 4 bases, with 22 bases separating them. The V gene's germline CDR1 is MDHEN and CDR2 SYDVKM. The CDR3 here is CASIAEGSGEGETQYF. The CDR3 DNA reads TGTGCCAGCATCGCGGAAGGCAGCGGAGAGGGAGAGACCCAGTACTTC.

V and J are TRBV4-1 and TRBJ2-3, with D perhaps assigned TRBD1 or TRBD2 (6 bases each). This CDR3 contains 17 residues. V was shortened by 1 base and J by 3 bases, with 17 bases between the two germline ends. The germline CDR1 and CDR2 sequences are MGHRA and YSYEKL. The CDR3 loop is CASSQGGAVPPTDTQYF. CDR3 sequence (DNA): TGCGCCAGCAGCCAAGGGGGGGCGGTCCCCCCAACAGATACGCAGTATTTT.

V usage is TRBV7-9 and J usage is TRBJ2-1, with 8 bases matching TRBD2. The trim removed 5 bases at V and 7 bases at J, leaving 7 bases unmatched. Germline values: CDR1 SEHNR, CDR2 FQNEAQ (reference sequence). The CDR3 is made up of 14 amino acids. CDR3: CASSAAPGGNEQFF. CDR3 bases: TGTGCCAGCAGCGCAGCTCCGGGGGGGAATGAGCAGTTCTTC.

This chain uses TRBV28 with TRBJ2-7, with 11 bases fitting TRBD2. Germline V CDR1 and CDR2: MDHEN, SYDVKM. The CDR3 covers 15 residues. Trimming at V came to 3 bases and at J to 3 bases, leaving 4 bases not matched to a gene. CDR3 protein: CASSFLTSGIYEQYF. The CDR3 coding sequence is TGTGCCAGCAGTTTTTTGACTAGCGGGATCTACGAGCAGTACTTC. Drawing the rest from reference TRBV28 and TRBJ2-7, the complete variable domain is DVKVTQSSRYLVKRTGEKVFLECVQDMDHENMFWYRQDPGLGLRLIYFSYDVKMKEKGDIPEGYSVSREKKERFSLILESASTNQTSMYLCASSFLTSGIYEQYFGPGTRLTVT.

This clone appeared a single time. The rearrangement links TRBV19 to TRBJ1-1, with a possible D match to TRBD1 (5 bases). CDR3 length equals 13 residues. The germline V and J ends were trimmed by 3 bases and 1 base, with 6 bases remaining between them. Looked up from germline, CDR1 is LNHDA and CDR2 is SQIVND (reference sequence). The CDR3 spells CASSMGPNTEAFF. The CDR3 bases are TGTGCCAGTAGTATGGGGCCGAACACTGAAGCTTTCTTT.

V gene TRBV29-1 combines with J gene TRBJ2-7, with TRBD1 matching 10 bases. Trimming at V came to 5 bases and at J to 3 bases, leaving 13 bases not matched to a gene. CDR3 length: 16 amino acids. Germline V gives CDR1 SQVTM, CDR2 ANQGSEA. CDR3 sequence: CSVSGWTGGRLYEQYF. DNA of the CDR3: TGCAGCGTTTCCGGTTGGACAGGGGGACGACTCTACGAGCAGTACTTC.

The V call is TRBV25-1, the J call TRBJ2-5; 7 nucleotides match TRBD2. Germline V gene data show CDR1 as MGHDK and CDR2 as SYGVNS. This CDR3 spans 15 amino acids. V shed 1 base and J 1 base; nucleotides not matched to a gene: 3. Here the CDR3 reads CASSEWGGGQETQYF. For the CDR3, the DNA is TGTGCCAGCAGTGAATGGGGGGGTGGCCAAGAGACCCAGTACTTC.

V usage is TRBV11-3 and J usage is TRBJ1-1; D is uncertain. CDR1 is SGHNT and CDR2 is YENEEA in the germline V gene. The V gene lost 5 bases and the J gene lost 1 base, with 8 bases spanning the gap. CDR3 size: 13 residues. The CDR3 spells CASSVSRNTEAFF. DNA of the CDR3: TGTGCCAGCAGCGTTTCAAGGAACACTGAAGCTTTCTTT.

CDR3 bases: TGCGCCAGCAGCTCGTGGGGGGACGGAACCCTCTACGAGCAGTACTTC. It yields the protein CASSSWGDGTLYEQYF. The chain joins TRBV5-1 to TRBJ2-7; perhaps TRBD2 as D (6 bases). The CDR3 has 16 amino acids. Germline V CDR1 and CDR2: SGHRS, YFSETQ. Trimming took off 3 bases at V and 3 bases at J, with 19 bases between the two ends.

CDR3 nucleotide sequence: TGCAGCGTTGCCGGCCGGTCGCCCCAGGGGGCAGAAGAGCAGTACTTC. Amino acid sequence: CSVAGRSPQGAEEQYF. The rearrangement uses TRBV29-1 and TRBJ2-7, with 8 positions matching TRBD1. Germline CDR1 and CDR2: SQVTM and ANQGSEA. This CDR3 has 16 amino acids. The junction had 18 bases not matched to a gene; V was cut back by 4 bases and J by 7 bases.

The sample holds one count of this clone. V gene TRBV27 combines with J gene TRBJ2-7; 7 bases line up with TRBD1. Germline V gene lookup returns CDR1 MNHEY and CDR2 SMNVEV (reference sequence). The J segment lost 5 bases and the V segment lost 0 bases, leaving 7 bases of the junction unmatched. There are 15 residues in the CDR3. The CDR3 loop reads CASSLSDRGLDEQYF. The CDR3 DNA reads as TGTGCCAGCAGTTTATCCGATAGGGGGCTCGACGAGCAGTACTTC.

The rearrangement uses TRBV7-9 and TRBJ2-7, with D perhaps TRBD1 (6 bases). CDR3 length equals 14 residues. The germline CDR1 and CDR2 sequences are SEHNR and FQNEAQ (reference sequence). Trimming took 5 bases from V and 2 from J, leaving 13 bases between them. CDR3 DNA sequence: TGTGCCAGCAGCCCCCCCGGACAGCCCTACGAGCAGTACTTC. This translates into CASSPPGQPYEQYF.

Details on this clone: Other DNA sequences within the sample encode an identical CDR3. This chain joins TRBV7-9 and TRBJ2-3, with 8 bases identical to TRBD2. CDR1 SEHNR and CDR2 FQNEAQ come from the germline V gene (reference sequence). V lost 3 bases, J lost 2 bases, and 1 base stayed unmatched. This CDR3 has 14 residues. The DNA for the CDR3 is TGTGCCAGCAGCTTTAGCGGGGACACAGATACGCAGTATTTT. Translated: CASSFSGDTDTQYF. The variable domain in full, completed from reference TRBV7-9 and TRBJ2-3, reads DTGVSQNPRHKITKRGQNVTFRCDPISEHNRLYWYRQTLGQGPEFLTYFQNEAQLEKSRLLSDRFSAERPKGSFSTLEIQRTEQGDSAMYLCASSFSGDTDTQYFGPGTRLTVL.

The genes are TRBV7-9 and TRBJ2-4; the D gene could be TRBD1 or TRBD2 (6 bases each). Germline V gene lookup returns CDR1 SEHNR and CDR2 FQNEAQ (reference sequence). Trimming cost V 5 bases and J 0 bases, with 14 bases left between them. The CDR3 runs 16 residues. In nucleotides, the CDR3 is TGTGCCAGCAGCGGCGAGGGGGGACTAGCCAAAAACATTCAGTACTTC. Residues: CASSGEGGLAKNIQYF.

The V and J genes are TRBV7-8 and TRBJ2-7; 11 bases map to TRBD2. This CDR3 is built from 17 residues. From germline, CDR1 is SGHVS and CDR2 FQNEAQ. V lost 0 bases to trimming and J lost 0 bases; unmatched junction nucleotides: 4. The CDR3 coding sequence is TGTGCCAGCAGCTTAGCCCTTAGCGGGAGGGGCTCCTACGAGCAGTACTTC. Its translation: CASSLALSGRGSYEQYF.

This chain joins TRBV5-5 and TRBJ2-7; 9 bases map to TRBD2. Germline lookup yields CDR1 SGHKS and CDR2 YYEKEE (reference sequence). The CDR3 consists of 14 residues. V was clipped by 7 bases and J by 5 bases; unmatched bases: 10. The chain's CDR3 is CASWGSGSVDEQYF. The DNA of the CDR3 is TGTGCCAGCTGGGGTAGCGGGAGTGTCGACGAGCAGTACTTC. The full variable domain, its missing parts supplied by reference TRBV5-5 and TRBJ2-7, is DAGVTQSPTHLIKTRGQQVTLRCSPISGHKSVSWYQQVLGQGPQFIFQYYEKEERGRGNFPDRFSARQFPNYSSELNVNALLLGDSALYLCASWGSGSVDEQYFGPGTRLTVT.

The CDR3 here is CASSYSRLAGVSYNEQFF. CDR3 nucleotides: TGTGCCAGCAGCTACTCACGGTTAGCGGGCGTCTCCTACAATGAGCAGTTCTTC. This chain joins TRBV7-9 and TRBJ2-1, with 7 bases lining up with TRBD2. Germline V gene lookup returns CDR1 SEHNR and CDR2 FQNEAQ (reference sequence). V lost 4 bases, J lost 0 bases, and 12 bases stayed unmatched. The CDR3 is 18 amino acids.

The chain carries TRBV9 and TRBJ2-7; D is possibly TRBD2 (6 bases). V was cut by 3 bases and J by 3 bases, with 10 bases left in between. This CDR3 has 13 residues. Germline lookup yields CDR1 SGDLS and CDR2 YYNGEE. In nucleotides, the CDR3 is TGTGCCAGCAGCGCGGGAGCCAACTACGAGCAGTACTTC. It is translated as CASSAGANYEQYF.

The chain joins TRBV28 to TRBJ1-2; D uncertain. The ends were cut back, 6 bases at V and 3 bases at J, with 17 bases in the middle. From germline, CDR1 is MDHEN and CDR2 SYDVKM. The CDR3 contains 15 residues. The CDR3 spells CASSLEETPYYGYTF. The CDR3 bases are TGTGCCAGCAGCCTGGAGGAGACTCCCTACTATGGCTACACCTTC.